Sequencing of this TCR beta chain was carried out in a study of CD8 T cell repertoires and HIV-1 epitope variants. V lost 5 bases and J lost 6, with 11 bases in between. Germline CDR1 is MDHEN and CDR2 is SYDVKM. This CDR3 is 13 amino acids long. In the case of this clone: Its target is not known.

Clones were sequenced by immunoSEQ multiplex PCR, and TCRdb holds only the in-frame ones, with some missing. The repertoire holds 6,000 to 7,000 clones, around 64% seen once, with approximately 40% in the top ten. This receptor was identified in a male donor with HIV. The chain carries TRBV28 and TRBJ2-1; perhaps D is TRBD1 or TRBD2 (5 bases each). Sequenced sample: cultured CD8+ T cells derived from PBMCs. The CDR3 DNA sequence: TGTGCCAGCAGTGGGGACCGACTCAATGAGCAGTTCTTC. Its protein is CASSGDRLNEQFF.